This entry lists 29 T cell receptor beta chains sequenced from one sample in a study of T cell responses to AZD1222 COVID-19 vaccine (dated by TCRdb to the early 2020s). Library preparation employed the immunoSEQ multiplex PCR assay. TCRdb limited this immuneACCESS table to in-frame rearrangements with V and J called. A share of clones is missing; checked studies link under half to unresolved V genes, and the rest is unexplained. The sample records 100,000 to 150,000 clones, more than 80% of which are singletons. More than 4% of the sample goes to the ten largest clones. The time point label, as the study defines it: baseline before first vaccination. The input for sequencing was peripheral blood, taken on day 0 of AZD1222 vaccination. The receptors originated from an adult in good health.

The chain is built from TRBV11-2 and TRBJ2-2; 8 nucleotides agree with TRBD1. After removal of 5 bases from V and 4 bases from J, the junction contained 3 bases not matched to a gene. Germline assignment: CDR1 SGHAT and CDR2 FQNNGV. The CDR3 sequence is 14 residues long. The CDR3 DNA follows: TGTGCCAGCAGCACCGACAGGGGCACCGGGGAGCTGTTTTTT. This gives the protein CASSTDRGTGELFF.

This chain links TRBV6-6 with TRBJ1-3, with D uncertain. The CDR3 runs to 18 residues. CDR1 and CDR2 (germline): MNHNY, SVGAGI (reference sequence). The ends were cut back, 5 bases at V and 0 bases at J, with 20 bases in the middle. The CDR3 region is CASSRSYPLDISGNTIYF. The CDR3, as DNA: TGTGCCAGCAGTCGTTCCTATCCGCTCGACATCTCTGGAAACACCATATATTTT.

The chain has TRBV13 and TRBJ2-1, with D tentatively TRBD1 or TRBD2 (6 bases each). The CDR3 contains 18 residues. Deletions cut 5 bases from V and 2 bases from J, with 22 bases between. Germline V gene sequence: CDR1 PRHDT, CDR2 FYEKMQ (reference sequence). CDR3 DNA sequence: TGTGCCAGCAGCACCCGGGACTGGACGAGACAGGCCTACAATGAGCAGTTCTTC. Translating gives CASSTRDWTRQAYNEQFF.

The V gene is TRBV29-1, the J gene TRBJ1-3; 10 bases align to TRBD1. This CDR3 comprises 17 residues. Germline loops: CDR1 SQVTM, CDR2 ANQGSEA. The junction had 9 bases not matched to a gene; V was cut back by 1 base and J by 3 bases. Here the CDR3 DNA reads TGCAGCGTTGAAGCCTATCCCGGGACAGGGGTTGGAAACACCATATATTTT. As protein: CSVEAYPGTGVGNTIYF.

This clone was seen a single time. This chain uses TRBV18 with TRBJ2-1; D unclear. CDR3 length: 14 amino acids. Germline values: CDR1 KGHSH, CDR2 LQKENI. V was trimmed by 2 bases and J by 6 bases, leaving 11 bases between them. CDR3 in amino acids: CASSPRAEPNEQFF. DNA for the CDR3: TGTGCCAGCTCACCAAGGGCGGAACCCAATGAGCAGTTCTTC.

J is TRBJ2-7 and V is TRBV6-2 or TRBV6-3; 9 bases map to TRBD1. V dropped 0 bases and J dropped 5; count of bases not matched to a gene: 8. Germline-derived CDR1 and CDR2 are MNHEY and SVGEGT. The CDR3 is 16 amino acids. Here the CDR3 reads CASSYSTPGQGNEQYF. The CDR3 nucleotides are TGTGCCAGCAGTTACTCCACTCCGGGACAGGGAAACGAGCAGTACTTC.

V is TRBV4-2 and J is TRBJ2-6, with TRBD1 as a possible D gene (5 bases). Deletions cut 4 bases from V and 4 bases from J, with 14 bases between. Germline values: CDR1 LGHNA, CDR2 YNFKEQ. There are 16 residues in the CDR3. CDR3 loop: CASSPSQRTGANVLTF. Here the CDR3 DNA reads TGTGCCAGCAGCCCCTCCCAAAGGACAGGGGCCAACGTCCTGACTTTC.

The CDR3 nucleotides are TGTGCCATCAGTGGAATCGGTGGGGCCAACGTCCTGACTTTC. Its protein product is CAISGIGGANVLTF. V and J are TRBV10-3 and TRBJ2-6; no reliable D call. CDR3 length equals 14 residues. The germline V and J ends were trimmed by 4 bases and 3 bases, with 7 bases remaining between them. The V gene's germline CDR1 is ENHRY and CDR2 SYGVKD.

V gene TRBV7-9 combines with J gene TRBJ2-2, with TRBD2 matching over 8 bases. The CDR3 is 15 residues long. Trimming cost V 5 bases and J 4 bases; bases outside gene matches: 6. CDR1 is SEHNR, CDR2 FQNEAQ, per germline (reference sequence). CDR3 amino acids: CASSPSGSVTGELFF. The CDR3 DNA follows: TGTGCCAGCAGCCCAAGCGGGAGTGTCACCGGGGAGCTGTTTTTT.

This clone occurred once. The chain joins TRBV18 to TRBJ1-6; the match to TRBD1 covers 10 bases. From germline, CDR1 is KGHSH and CDR2 LQKENI. Trimming at V came to 6 bases and at J to 7 bases, leaving 6 bases not matched to a gene. This CDR3 is built from 15 residues. The DNA of the CDR3 is TGTGCCAGCTCTCCCGGGACAGGGGTAAATTCACCCCTCCACTTT. Translated: CASSPGTGVNSPLHF.

V usage is TRBV6-5 and J usage is TRBJ1-4; 8 nucleotides match TRBD1. In germline, CDR1 is MNHEY, CDR2 SVGAGI. This CDR3 contains 14 residues. V was clipped by 5 bases and J by 10 bases; unmatched bases: 9. CDR3 sequence (DNA): TGTGCCAGCAGTCAGGACAGGGTGAGCGGAAAACTGTTTTTT. It yields the protein CASSQDRVSGKLFF.

The rearrangement links TRBV7-3 to TRBJ2-2; the match to TRBD2 covers 8 bases. Unmatched junction bases numbered 11, after V lost 4 bases and J lost 4 bases. In germline, CDR1 is SGHTA, CDR2 FQGTGA. The CDR3 contains 17 residues. The CDR3 spells CASSSISGGPGTGELFF. The CDR3 DNA reads TGTGCCAGCAGCTCTATCTCGGGGGGGCCGGGCACCGGGGAGCTGTTTTTT.

The V and J genes are TRBV28 and TRBJ2-1, with D uncertain. V was trimmed by 4 bases and J by 0 bases, leaving 10 bases between them. Germline V gene lookup returns CDR1 MDHEN and CDR2 SYDVKM. The CDR3 is made up of 15 amino acids. For the CDR3, the DNA is TGTGCCAGCAGTTCCGCCCAAAGCTCCTACAATGAGCAGTTCTTC. It encodes CASSSAQSSYNEQFF.

This chain links TRBV5-1 with TRBJ2-1; 9 nucleotides align to TRBD2. Germline CDR1 and CDR2: SGHRS and YFSETQ. V was clipped by 6 bases and J by 0 bases; unmatched bases: 4. The CDR3 spans 15 residues. The CDR3 DNA follows: TGCGCCAGCACGATTAGCGGGAGCTCCTACAATGAGCAGTTCTTC. Translation gives CASTISGSSYNEQFF.

The rearrangement links TRBV6-2 or TRBV6-3 to TRBJ1-6, with no clear D. Germline-derived CDR1 and CDR2 are MNHEY and SVGEGT. Trimming took 4 bases from V and 10 from J, leaving 5 bases between them. This CDR3 region has 11 residues. CDR3 in amino acids: CASSLGSPLHF. For the CDR3, the DNA is TGTGCCAGCAGTTTAGGCTCACCCCTCCACTTT.

The chain employs TRBV18 and TRBJ1-1, with TRBD1 matching 7 bases. This CDR3 region has 13 residues. CDR1 is KGHSH and CDR2 is LQKENI in the germline V gene. V shed 5 bases and J 6 bases; nucleotides not matched to a gene: 6. In nucleotides, the CDR3 is TGTGCCAGCTCATTAACAGGGGAGTCTGAAGCTTTCTTT. This translates into CASSLTGESEAFF. Looking up the rest from reference TRBV18 and TRBJ1-1 gives the full variable domain: NAGVMQNPRHLVRRRGQEARLRCSPMKGHSHVYWYRQLPEEGLKFMVYLQKENIIDESGMPKERFSAEFPKEGPSILRIQQVVRGDSAAYFCASSLTGESEAFFGQGTRLTVV.

V and J are TRBV10-3 and TRBJ1-1, with D uncertain. CDR3 length: 11 residues. The germline CDR1 and CDR2 sequences are ENHRY and SYGVKD. V lost 10 bases, J lost 1 base, and 7 bases lay in between. In DNA, the CDR3 is TGTGCCACGGGAGGGAACACTGAAGCTTTCTTT. Residues: CATGGNTEAFF.

The chain combines TRBV2 with TRBJ1-3; 7 bases agree with TRBD1. The CDR3 totals 14 residues. Germline trimming cut 1 base from V and 9 bases from J; bases unmatched to any gene: 6. Per the germline V gene, CDR1 is SNHLY and CDR2 is FYNNEI. The CDR3 sequence is CASSEEGQRSTIYF. For the CDR3, the DNA is TGTGCCAGCAGTGAAGAGGGACAGCGGAGCACCATATATTTT.

The J gene is TRBJ2-3, the V gene TRBV11-3; D may be TRBD1 (6 bases). This CDR3 contains 14 residues. V was shortened by 3 bases and J by 2 bases, with 9 bases between the two germline ends. Germline assignment: CDR1 SGHNT and CDR2 YENEEA. The CDR3 DNA reads TGTGCCAGCAGCTTTACAGGGTACACAGATACGCAGTATTTT. This sequence encodes CASSFTGYTDTQYF.

The chain carries TRBV5-1 and TRBJ2-7, with TRBD2 matching over 10 bases. The V gene's germline CDR1 is SGHRS and CDR2 YFSETQ. The CDR3 runs to 16 residues. Trimming at V came to 1 base and at J to 6 bases, leaving 10 bases not matched to a gene. For the CDR3, the DNA is TGCGCCAGCAGCTTGCCCCAAGCGGGAGGGCTAAGCGAGCAGTACTTC. It specifies CASSLPQAGGLSEQYF.

This clone was seen a single time. The chain has TRBV28 and TRBJ2-1; 9 positions agree with TRBD2. V lost 10 bases, J lost 1 base, and 8 bases stayed unmatched. The CDR3 has 15 amino acids. The germline CDR1 and CDR2 sequences are MDHEN and SYDVKM. This chain's CDR3 is CATLAGEYSYNEQFF. Here the CDR3 DNA reads TGTGCCACCTTAGCGGGAGAGTATTCCTACAATGAGCAGTTCTTC.

V gene TRBV11-1 combines with J gene TRBJ2-5, with TRBD2 identical over 12 bases. The germline gives CDR1 SGHAT, CDR2 FQDESV (reference sequence). V lost 6 bases and J lost 0; bases outside the gene matches: 5. The CDR3 has 16 residues. CDR3 coding DNA: TGTGCCAGCAGTCCCCTAGCGGGGGGGTACCAAGAGACCCAGTACTTC. It translates to CASSPLAGGYQETQYF.

The gene calls are TRBV7-3 and TRBJ1-2; D gene ambiguous. Germline CDR1 reads SGHTA; CDR2 reads FQGTGA. This CDR3 is 15 amino acids long. Trimming took off 2 bases at V and 4 bases at J, with 14 bases between the two ends. CDR3 sequence reads: CASSLLFAKGYGYTF. As DNA, the CDR3 is TGTGCCAGCAGCTTACTATTTGCGAAGGGCTATGGCTACACCTTC.

V usage is TRBV28 and J usage is TRBJ1-2; D remains ambiguous. The germline V gene encodes CDR1 MDHEN and CDR2 SYDVKM. This CDR3 comprises 13 residues. The V end was cut by 3 bases, the J end by 2 bases, with 7 bases between. CDR3 DNA: TGTGCCAGCAGTTTGGGTTCCAACTATGGCTACACCTTC. Protein sequence: CASSLGSNYGYTF.

The rearrangement links TRBV7-2 to TRBJ2-1, with 10 bases that match TRBD2. Germline-derived CDR1 and CDR2 are SGHTA and FQGNSA. This CDR3 is 17 amino acids long. Trimming cost V 1 base and J 6 bases; bases outside gene matches: 9. The CDR3 sequence: CASSLVGFGTSVNEQFF. The DNA for the CDR3 is TGTGCCAGCAGCTTAGTCGGGTTCGGGACTAGCGTCAATGAGCAGTTCTTC.

This chain joins TRBV24-1 and TRBJ2-1, with 14 bases matching TRBD2. The CDR3 is made up of 19 amino acids. Germline values: CDR1 KGHDR, CDR2 SFDVKD. Trimming cost V 2 bases and J 3 bases; bases outside gene matches: 8. The CDR3 DNA reads TGTGCCACCAGTGATTCTGGGACTAGCGGGGGTCGCTACTACAATGAGCAGTTCTTC. Translation: CATSDSGTSGGRYYNEQFF.

This sequence joins TRBV4-2 and TRBJ1-2; D possibly corresponds to TRBD1 (5 bases). CDR3 size: 15 residues. Trimming took off 1 base at V and 3 bases at J, with 12 bases between the two ends. In germline, CDR1 is LGHNA, CDR2 YNFKEQ. This chain's CDR3 is CASSQGDGTDYGYTF. The CDR3 region has the DNA TGTGCCAGCAGCCAAGGTGATGGGACTGACTATGGCTACACCTTC.

The chain is built from TRBV6-5 and TRBJ2-7; D is uncertain. V dropped 8 bases and J dropped 7 bases, with 15 bases sitting between them. Germline assignment: CDR1 MNHEY and CDR2 SVGAGI. The CDR3 runs 12 residues. This CDR3 is CASVKGQWEQYF. The CDR3 DNA is TGTGCCAGCGTAAAGGGTCAATGGGAGCAGTACTTC.

The J gene is TRBJ2-1, the V gene TRBV19, with 15 bases that match TRBD2. Germline V gene lookup returns CDR1 LNHDA and CDR2 SQIVND (reference sequence). The trim removed 6 bases at V and 8 bases at J, leaving 8 bases unmatched. This CDR3 has 16 residues. The CDR3 reads CASSIGWTSGGDEQFF. In DNA form, the CDR3 reads TGTGCCAGTAGCATCGGCTGGACTAGCGGGGGGGATGAGCAGTTCTTC.